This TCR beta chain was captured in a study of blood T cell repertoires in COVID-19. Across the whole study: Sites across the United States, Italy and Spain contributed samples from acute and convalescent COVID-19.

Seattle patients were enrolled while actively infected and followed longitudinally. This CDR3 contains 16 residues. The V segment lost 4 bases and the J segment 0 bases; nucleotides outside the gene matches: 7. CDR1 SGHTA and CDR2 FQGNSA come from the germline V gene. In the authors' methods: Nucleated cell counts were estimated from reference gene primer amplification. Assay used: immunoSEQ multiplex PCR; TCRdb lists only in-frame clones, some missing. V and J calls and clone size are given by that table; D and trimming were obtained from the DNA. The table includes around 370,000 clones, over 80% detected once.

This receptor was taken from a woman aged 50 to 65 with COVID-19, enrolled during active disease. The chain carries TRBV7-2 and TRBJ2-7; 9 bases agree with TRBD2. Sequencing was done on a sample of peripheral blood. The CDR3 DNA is TGTGCCAGCAGCTCAGGGACTAGCCTGTCCTCCTACGAGCAGTACTTC. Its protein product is CASSSGTSLSSYEQYF.